The 24 T cell receptor beta chains below come from one sample, sequenced in a study of shared clonotypes between healthy human individuals. Some clones are missing from TCRdb's copy, which holds only in-frame ones; the method was immunoSEQ multiplex PCR. Counted here are approximately 530,000 clones, about 96% occurring once; the ten biggest clones make up about 0.06%. The source material was naive CD4+ T cells sorted from blood. Sample subset: CD45RA+ positively selected. These receptors came from a woman in her twenties or thirties in good health.

The chain has TRBV5-4 and TRBJ2-7; the D is unclear. The germline gives CDR1 SGHNT, CDR2 YYREEE (reference sequence). This CDR3 has 12 amino acids. V shed 4 bases and J shed 6 bases, with 11 bases lying between them. CDR3 protein: CASSTDPGEQYF. The CDR3 DNA follows: TGTGCCAGCAGCACCGACCCCGGCGAGCAGTACTTC.

The CDR3 spells CASTSAPATRFF. The CDR3 bases are TGTGCCAGCACCTCCGCCCCCGCGACGCGGTTCTTC. This chain uses TRBV6-4 with TRBJ2-1; unclear D gene. The germline V gene has CDR1 MRHNA and CDR2 SNTAGT. The CDR3 runs 12 residues. V was cut by 7 bases and J by 15 bases, with 19 bases left in between.

The gene calls are TRBV2 and TRBJ2-7; 8 bases agree with TRBD1. Germline V lookup: CDR1 SNHLY, CDR2 FYNNEI. This CDR3 has 15 residues. After removal of 7 bases from V and 7 bases from J, the junction contained 15 bases not matched to a gene. CDR3 sequence (DNA): TGTGCCAGCAACGCCGATGAGACAGGGGCTTTTGAGCAGTACTTC. Translating gives CASNADETGAFEQYF.

The V gene is TRBV5-1, the J gene TRBJ2-1; 14 nucleotides agree with TRBD2. The CDR3 is made up of 19 amino acids. V lost 0 bases and J lost 3; bases outside the gene matches: 8. Germline-derived CDR1 and CDR2 are SGHRS and YFSETQ. DNA of the CDR3: TGCGCCAGCAGCTTGGATAACGGACTAGCGGGAGGTGGCTACAATGAGCAGTTCTTC. This codes for CASSLDNGLAGGGYNEQFF.

V gene TRBV28 combines with J gene TRBJ1-2; D is unresolved. The V gene's germline CDR1 is MDHEN and CDR2 SYDVKM. Trimming stripped 10 bases from V and 8 bases from J, with 14 bases between. The CDR3 totals 11 residues. CDR3 in amino acids: CATSDRRGYTF. The CDR3 coding sequence is TGTGCCACCTCGGACCGCCGAGGCTACACCTTC.

V is TRBV10-3 and J is TRBJ2-3; 8 bases are shared with TRBD2. This CDR3 spans 14 amino acids. Germline values: CDR1 ENHRY, CDR2 SYGVKD. V lost 9 bases and J lost 6; bases outside the gene matches: 11. In nucleotides, the CDR3 is TGTGCCATAAATCAGCGGGAGTTTTCCGATACGCAGTATTTT. This codes for CAINQREFSDTQYF.

The genes are TRBV10-2 and TRBJ2-1; 10 bases fit TRBD2. V was pared by 7 bases and J by 10 bases, with 10 bases of the junction left unmatched. The CDR3 contains 14 residues. Germline V gene data show CDR1 as WSHSY and CDR2 as SAAADI. CDR3 residues: CASIVAGGAREQFF. As DNA, the CDR3 is TGCGCCAGCATTGTAGCGGGAGGCGCACGGGAGCAGTTCTTC.

This clone was seen once. This sequence joins TRBV4-2 and TRBJ2-5, with 7 bases aligning to TRBD2. The CDR3 is 15 amino acids. Germline assignment: CDR1 LGHNA and CDR2 YNFKEQ. J lost 4 bases, V lost 1 base, and 6 bases had no gene match. CDR3 region: CASSQGGRARETQYF. The CDR3 DNA follows: TGTGCCAGCAGCCAAGGGGGGAGGGCACGAGAGACCCAGTACTTC.

The gene calls are TRBV6-1 and TRBJ2-1; 15 nucleotides align to TRBD2. The CDR3 length is 15 residues. Losses at the gene ends were 6 bases for V and 8 bases for J; bases not matched to a gene: 5. Germline CDR1 MNHNS, CDR2 SASEGT. The CDR3 DNA sequence: TGTGCCAGCAGCGGGACTAGCGGGAGGTTTGATGAGCAGTTCTTC. Translating gives CASSGTSGRFDEQFF.

This clone was counted a single time. Relative to the germline gene, one junction end is altered; a read error may explain this. This sequence joins TRBV30 and TRBJ2-1, with 7 bases identical to TRBD2. Germline CDR1 GTSNPN, CDR2 SVGIG (reference sequence). CDR3 length equals 12 residues. The CDR3 nucleotides read TGTGCCTGGAAATGGGACTACGATGAGCAGTTCTTC. It specifies CAWKWDYDEQFF.

This chain joins TRBV6-1 and TRBJ1-1; a weak D match, TRBD1 (5 bases). The V end lost 6 bases, the J end lost 1 base, and 15 bases lay between the germline ends. Germline V gene sequence: CDR1 MNHNS, CDR2 SASEGT. CDR3 length: 15 amino acids. CDR3 nucleotide sequence: TGTGCCAGCAGCCCATCCGGGGCAGGGAACACTGAAGCTTTCTTT. This gives the protein CASSPSGAGNTEAFF.

The chain carries TRBV5-1 and TRBJ1-1; D remains unclear. Germline CDR1 reads SGHRS; CDR2 reads YFSETQ. The CDR3 loop spans 15 amino acids. Trimming pared 4 bases from V and 0 bases from J, leaving 13 bases between. CDR3 sequence (DNA): TGCGCCAGCAGCGCCGGGAGGACGGTGAACACTGAAGCTTTCTTT. Encoded protein: CASSAGRTVNTEAFF.

V usage is TRBV30 and J usage is TRBJ1-5; perhaps TRBD1 as D (5 bases). V lost 0 bases to trimming and J lost 9 bases, with 18 bases between them. The CDR3 has 15 amino acids. Germline CDR1 reads GTSNPN; CDR2 reads SVGIG (reference sequence). In DNA form, the CDR3 reads TGTGCCTGGAGTGTACGACAGACCTTCTCTGGGCCCCAGCATTTT. Residues: CAWSVRQTFSGPQHF.

This clone was counted a single time. The chain carries TRBV6-1 and TRBJ1-1, with D possibly matching TRBD1 (6 bases). Looked up from germline, CDR1 is MNHNS and CDR2 is SASEGT. The CDR3 contains 13 residues. Trimming removed 4 bases from V and 1 base from J, with 7 bases in between. This chain's CDR3 is CASSGQENTEAFF. For the CDR3, the DNA is TGTGCCAGCAGTGGACAGGAGAACACTGAAGCTTTCTTT.

The rearrangement joins TRBV5-1 to TRBJ1-2, with a weak D call TRBD1 (5 bases). V shed 4 bases and J shed 3 bases, with 22 bases lying between them. Germline CDR1 and CDR2: SGHRS and YFSETQ. There are 17 residues in the CDR3. CDR3 amino acids: CASSPGFWDPGDYGYTF. The CDR3 DNA sequence: TGCGCCAGCAGCCCGGGGTTTTGGGACCCCGGCGACTATGGCTACACCTTC.

The rearrangement joins TRBV14 to TRBJ2-1, with D perhaps TRBD2 (6 bases). This CDR3 spans 13 amino acids. The germline CDR1 and CDR2 sequences are SGHDN and FVKESK. Trimming removed 0 bases at V and 9 bases at J, with 9 bases between. The CDR3: CASSQDLGSEQFF. CDR3 nucleotide sequence: TGTGCCAGCAGCCAAGACCTCGGGAGTGAGCAGTTCTTC.

The chain carries TRBV18 and TRBJ1-4; 9 bases are a match to TRBD1. The CDR3 consists of 14 residues. V was clipped by 3 bases and J by 5 bases; unmatched bases: 1. CDR1 and CDR2 (germline): KGHSH, LQKENI. The CDR3 loop reads CASSPGTGNEKLFF. The CDR3 region has the DNA TGTGCCAGCTCACCGGGGACAGGGAATGAAAAACTGTTTTTT.

V usage is TRBV19 and J usage is TRBJ2-7, with a possible D match to TRBD1 (5 bases). The CDR3 has 18 amino acids. Trimming removed 6 bases from V and 0 bases from J, with 24 bases in between. Germline values: CDR1 LNHDA, CDR2 SQIVND (reference sequence). The CDR3 loop reads CASSPNNLRPTGSYEQYF. In DNA form, the CDR3 reads TGTGCCAGTAGCCCTAATAACCTTAGGCCCACAGGCTCCTACGAGCAGTACTTC.

The chain joins TRBV6-5 to TRBJ1-5; no reliable D call. The CDR3 sequence is 14 residues long. Trimming shortened V by 5 bases and J by 9 bases, and 17 bases separated the two germline ends. Looked up from germline, CDR1 is MNHEY and CDR2 is SVGAGI. The CDR3: CASSLAQSVRPQHF. Written as DNA, the CDR3 is TGTGCCAGCAGTCTAGCCCAGTCGGTTAGGCCCCAGCATTTT.

The J gene is TRBJ2-7, the V gene TRBV11-2, with TRBD2 matching 9 bases. CDR3 size: 15 residues. V lost 5 bases, J lost 0 bases, and 5 bases stayed unmatched. Germline V gene sequence: CDR1 SGHAT, CDR2 FQNNGV. DNA for the CDR3: TGTGCCAGCAGCAGGGGTAGCGGGAGCTCCTACGAGCAGTACTTC. This encodes CASSRGSGSSYEQYF.

The CDR3 region is CASSASGLSYEQYF. DNA for the CDR3: TGTGCCAGCAGCGCTAGCGGGCTGTCCTACGAGCAGTACTTC. This chain uses TRBV25-1 with TRBJ2-7, with 8 bases identical to TRBD2. Trimming took 6 bases from V and 1 from J; bases not matched to a gene: 5. Germline CDR1 is MGHDK and CDR2 is SYGVNS. CDR3 size: 14 residues.

The CDR3 sequence: CASSESARNYGYTF. The DNA for the CDR3 is TGTGCCAGCAGTGAATCGGCGCGGAACTATGGCTACACCTTC. The J gene is TRBJ1-2, the V gene TRBV25-1; D gene uncertain. Germline assignment: CDR1 MGHDK and CDR2 SYGVNS. The CDR3 spans 14 residues. Trimming took off 1 base at V and 2 bases at J, with 8 bases between the two ends.

This clone has only one observation. The chain links TRBV28 to TRBJ2-7, with D perhaps TRBD1 or TRBD2 (5 bases each). The CDR3 spans 13 residues. Trimming removed 5 bases from V and 2 bases from J, with 10 bases in between. Germline V gene data show CDR1 as MDHEN and CDR2 as SYDVKM. The CDR3 protein is CASSGRGPYEQYF. The CDR3 region has the DNA TGTGCCAGCAGTGGAAGGGGACCCTACGAGCAGTACTTC.

The chain employs TRBV7-3 and TRBJ2-1; no firm D call. The CDR3 has 15 residues. Trimming left V 3 bases short and J 0 bases short, with 9 bases between. Germline CDR1 is SGHTA and CDR2 is FQGTGA. The CDR3 spells CASSFQASSYNEQFF. The CDR3 nucleotides are TGTGCCAGCAGCTTCCAGGCGAGCTCCTACAATGAGCAGTTCTTC.